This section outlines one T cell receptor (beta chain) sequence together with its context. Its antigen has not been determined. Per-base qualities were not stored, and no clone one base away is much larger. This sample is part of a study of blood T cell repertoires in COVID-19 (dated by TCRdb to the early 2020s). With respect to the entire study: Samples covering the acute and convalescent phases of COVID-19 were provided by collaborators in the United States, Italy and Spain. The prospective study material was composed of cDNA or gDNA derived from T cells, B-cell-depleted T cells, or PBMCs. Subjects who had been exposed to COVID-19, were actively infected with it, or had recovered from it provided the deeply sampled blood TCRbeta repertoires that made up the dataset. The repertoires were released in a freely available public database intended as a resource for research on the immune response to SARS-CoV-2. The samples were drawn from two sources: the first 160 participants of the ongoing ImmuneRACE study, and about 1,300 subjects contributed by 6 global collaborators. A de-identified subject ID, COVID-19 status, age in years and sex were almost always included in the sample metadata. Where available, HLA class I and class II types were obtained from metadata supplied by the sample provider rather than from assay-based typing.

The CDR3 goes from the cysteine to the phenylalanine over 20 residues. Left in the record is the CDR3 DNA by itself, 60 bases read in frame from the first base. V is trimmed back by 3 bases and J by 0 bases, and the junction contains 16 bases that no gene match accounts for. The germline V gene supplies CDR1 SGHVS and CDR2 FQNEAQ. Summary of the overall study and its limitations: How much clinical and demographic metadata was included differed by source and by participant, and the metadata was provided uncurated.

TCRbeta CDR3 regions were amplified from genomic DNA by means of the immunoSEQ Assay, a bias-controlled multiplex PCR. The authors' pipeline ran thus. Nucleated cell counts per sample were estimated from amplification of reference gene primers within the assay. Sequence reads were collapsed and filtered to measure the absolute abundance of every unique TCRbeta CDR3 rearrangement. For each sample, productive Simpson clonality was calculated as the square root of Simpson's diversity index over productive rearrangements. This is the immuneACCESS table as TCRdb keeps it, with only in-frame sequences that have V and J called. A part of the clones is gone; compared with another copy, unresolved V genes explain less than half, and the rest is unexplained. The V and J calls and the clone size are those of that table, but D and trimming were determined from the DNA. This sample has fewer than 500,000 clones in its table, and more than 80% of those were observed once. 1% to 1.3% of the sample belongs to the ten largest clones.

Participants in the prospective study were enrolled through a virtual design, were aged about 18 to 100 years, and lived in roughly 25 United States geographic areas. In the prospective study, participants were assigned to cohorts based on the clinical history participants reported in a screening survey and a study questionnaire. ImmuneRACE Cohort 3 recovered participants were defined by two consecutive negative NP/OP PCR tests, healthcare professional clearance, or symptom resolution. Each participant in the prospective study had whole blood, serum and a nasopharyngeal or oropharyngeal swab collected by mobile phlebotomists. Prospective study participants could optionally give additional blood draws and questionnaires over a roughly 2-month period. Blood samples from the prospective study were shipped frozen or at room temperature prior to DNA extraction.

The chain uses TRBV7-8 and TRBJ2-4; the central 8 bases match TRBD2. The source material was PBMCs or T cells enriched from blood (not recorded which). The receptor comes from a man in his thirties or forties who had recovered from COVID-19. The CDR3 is CASSFARTWREVRAKNIQYF. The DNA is TGTGCCAGCAGCTTTGCCCGTACATGGCGGGAGGTGAGAGCCAAAAACATTCAGTACTTC.